The next 25 T cell receptor beta chains were all read from a single sample in a study of T cells in narcolepsy (dated by TCRdb to between 2018 and 2020). The library relied on the immunoSEQ multiplex PCR assay. TCRdb limited this immuneACCESS table to in-frame rearrangements with V and J called. A share of clones is missing; checked studies link under half to unresolved V genes, and the rest is unexplained. The sample table lists about 40,000 clones, over 75% of them with a count of one. About 1.5% of the sample rests with the top ten. The sequenced sample consisted of CD45RA- memory CD4+ T cells from PBMCs. The label giving this sample's cell subset or site can be read as: memory T cells sorted ex vivo from peripheral blood. The receptors here all came from a human donor with narcolepsy.

This chain uses TRBV7-9 with TRBJ2-5, with 10 bases identical to TRBD2. Germline CDR1 SEHNR, CDR2 FQNEAQ (reference sequence). The CDR3 covers 14 residues. V shed 6 bases, J shed 2 bases, and the junction held 3 bases outside the gene matches. The CDR3 nucleotides are TGTGCCAGCAGGGAGCGGGGGGGGCAAGAGACCCAGTACTTC. This encodes CASRERGGQETQYF.

The chain recombines TRBV2 with TRBJ2-2; TRBD1 might be the D (6 bases). This CDR3 spans 14 amino acids. The germline V gene encodes CDR1 SNHLY and CDR2 FYNNEI. Trimming stripped 2 bases from V and 5 bases from J, with 9 bases between. DNA of the CDR3: TGTGCCAGCAGTGAAAGAGGGGGAACCGGGGAGCTGTTTTTT. Its translation is CASSERGGTGELFF.

The J gene is TRBJ2-3, the V gene TRBV7-8; maybe TRBD2 (5 bases). V was pared by 1 base and J by 2 bases, with 10 bases between. CDR1 SGHVS and CDR2 FQNEAQ come from the germline V gene. The length of the CDR3 is 15 residues. The CDR3 loop is CASSLVRDPTDTQYF. The CDR3 nucleotides read TGTGCCAGCAGCTTAGTCCGGGATCCCACAGATACGCAGTATTTT.

The V and J genes are TRBV7-8 and TRBJ1-5; D may be TRBD1 (6 bases). Trimming left V 6 bases short and J 5 bases short, with 14 bases between. The germline CDR1 and CDR2 sequences are SGHVS and FQNEAQ. CDR3 length: 14 amino acids. The CDR3 nucleotides read TGTGCCAGCAGTGACAGGAGGACTGATCAGCCCCAGCATTTT. Protein product: CASSDRRTDQPQHF.

In its sample, this clone was seen once. The V gene is TRBV27, the J gene TRBJ1-1; 9 positions match TRBD1. The CDR3 is 16 residues long. Germline-derived CDR1 and CDR2 are MNHEY and SMNVEV (reference sequence). V shed 4 bases, J shed 0 bases, and the junction held 6 bases outside the gene matches. In nucleotides, the CDR3 is TGTGCCAGCAGTTATACAGGGGGCGCCATGAACACTGAAGCTTTCTTT. Translation: CASSYTGGAMNTEAFF.

This chain joins TRBV30 and TRBJ2-5, with 9 bases aligning to TRBD2. V was pared by 3 bases and J by 6 bases, with 2 bases of the junction left unmatched. The CDR3 contains 12 residues. The germline gives CDR1 GTSNPN, CDR2 SVGIG (reference sequence). CDR3 nucleotides: TGTGCCTGGAGCCCTAGCGGGAAGACCCAGTACTTC. It translates to CAWSPSGKTQYF.

The CDR3 spells CASSNGRGVSNTIYF. The CDR3 nucleotides read TGTGCCAGCAGCAACGGTCGGGGTGTGAGTAACACCATATATTTT. J is TRBJ1-3 and V is TRBV7-9; D is ambiguous. Germline V gene data show CDR1 as SEHNR and CDR2 as FQNEAQ (reference sequence). The CDR3 sequence is 15 residues long. With 5 bases removed from V and 7 bases from J, the gap between germline ends came to 18 bases. Supplemented by reference TRBV7-9 and TRBJ1-3, the full variable domain reads DTGVSQNPRHKITKRGQNVTFRCDPISEHNRLYWYRQTLGQGPEFLTYFQNEAQLEKSRLLSDRFSAERPKGSFSTLEIQRTEQGDSAMYLCASSNGRGVSNTIYFGEGSWLTVV.

The rearrangement links TRBV27 to TRBJ2-7, with D possibly TRBD1 on 7 matching bases. The V gene lost 3 bases and the J gene lost 2 bases, with 17 bases spanning the gap. CDR1 MNHEY and CDR2 SMNVEV come from the germline V gene (reference sequence). CDR3 size: 16 residues. The CDR3 region has the DNA TGTGCCAGCAGTTTCGGAGGGGGCGCGTCCCCCTACGAGCAGTACTTC. It codes for CASSFGGGASPYEQYF.

The chain couples TRBV11-3 to TRBJ2-1; 14 positions agree with TRBD2. After removal of 4 bases from V and 3 bases from J, the junction contained 2 bases not matched to a gene. The CDR3 totals 16 residues. Germline assignment: CDR1 SGHNT and CDR2 YENEEA. CDR3 amino acids: CASSSGLAGGYNEQFF. CDR3 in DNA: TGTGCCAGCAGCTCCGGACTAGCGGGGGGCTACAATGAGCAGTTCTTC.

The chain combines TRBV5-4 with TRBJ1-1, with D tentatively TRBD1 (6 bases). The ends were cut back, 4 bases at V and 0 bases at J, with 16 bases in the middle. The CDR3 sequence is 16 residues long. From germline, CDR1 is SGHNT and CDR2 YYREEE (reference sequence). The CDR3 loop is CASSLPARGMNTEAFF. Written as DNA, the CDR3 is TGTGCCAGCAGCCTCCCGGCCAGGGGCATGAACACTGAAGCTTTCTTT.

The sample holds one count of this clone. This chain connects TRBV4-2 to TRBJ2-5; D uncertain. The closer fit of TRBJ2-7 to the DNA end suggests the J call may be wrong. CDR1 LGHNA and CDR2 YNFKEQ come from the germline V gene. This CDR3 is built from 14 residues. In DNA form, the CDR3 reads TGTGCCAGCAGCCAAGATGGTGGGTGGAACGAGCAGTACTTC. Encoded protein: CASSQDGGWNEQYF.

This CDR3 is CASSLRGREQYF. The DNA of the CDR3 is TGTGCCAGCAGCTTGCGGGGGCGCGAGCAGTACTTC. The chain uses TRBV5-6 and TRBJ2-7; tentatively, D is TRBD1 or TRBD2 (6 bases each). Germline V CDR1 and CDR2: SGHDT, YYEEEE. V lost 1 base and J lost 6, with 8 bases in between. There are 12 residues in the CDR3. The whole variable domain, remainder taken from reference TRBV5-6 and TRBJ2-7, is DAGVTQSPTHLIKTRGQQVTLRCSPKSGHDTVSWYQQALGQGPQFIFQYYEEEERQRGNFPDRFSGHQFPNYSSELNVNALLLGDSALYLCASSLRGREQYFGPGTRLTVT.

The J gene is TRBJ2-5, the V gene TRBV5-1, with 7 bases matching TRBD1. The J call may be wrong; the DNA end is better matched by TRBJ2-7. Germline loops: CDR1 SGHRS, CDR2 YFSETQ. CDR3 size: 13 residues. The DNA for the CDR3 is TGCGCCAGCAGCTCCGGGACAGCCTACGAGCAGTACTTC. Amino acids: CASSSGTAYEQYF.

This clone showed up just a few times. The genes are TRBV7-9 and TRBJ1-2, with no clear D. V was pared by 4 bases and J by 8 bases, with 20 bases between. Germline V gene lookup returns CDR1 SEHNR and CDR2 FQNEAQ (reference sequence). The CDR3 has 15 amino acids. The CDR3 loop reads CASSWEGPRLSGYTF. CDR3 sequence (DNA): TGTGCCAGCAGCTGGGAAGGACCCCGCTTGTCCGGCTACACCTTC.

J is TRBJ2-3 and V is TRBV6-5; 10 bases align to TRBD2. Germline V CDR1 and CDR2: MNHEY, SVGAGI. This CDR3 is built from 15 residues. J was trimmed by 1 base and V by 6 bases; bases with no gene match: 4. The CDR3 DNA reads TGTGCCAGCAGCTATCTAGCGGGGGGCACAGATACGCAGTATTTT. Protein product: CASSYLAGGTDTQYF.

This chain connects TRBV7-2 to TRBJ1-2, with TRBD1 identical over 7 bases. The V gene end was trimmed by 5 bases and the J gene end by 7 bases; junction bases not matched to a gene: 10. The CDR3 loop spans 14 amino acids. Germline V gives CDR1 SGHTA, CDR2 FQGNSA. CDR3 in DNA: TGTGCCAGCAGCCCGGGCGACAGGGTGCGTGGCTACACCTTC. As protein: CASSPGDRVRGYTF. The complete variable domain, with remaining parts taken from reference TRBV7-2 and TRBJ1-2, reads GAGVSQSPSNKVTEKGKDVELRCDPISGHTALYWYRQSLGQGLEFLIYFQGNSAPDKSGLPSDRFSAERTGGSVSTLTIQRTQQEDSAVYLCASSPGDRVRGYTFGSGTRLTVV.

This chain links TRBV7-2 with TRBJ2-4; D might be TRBD1 (5 bases). Trimming shortened V by 1 base and J by 7 bases, and 11 bases separated the two germline ends. Germline assignment: CDR1 SGHTA and CDR2 FQGNSA. This CDR3 is 14 amino acids long. For the CDR3, the DNA is TGTGCCAGCAGCTTAGTAGGGGCAGGCAACATTCAGTACTTC. This gives the protein CASSLVGAGNIQYF.

This clone has just a few counts. This rearrangement joins TRBV27 to TRBJ2-1; 10 bases map to TRBD2. The CDR3 covers 15 residues. Germline V gene sequence: CDR1 MNHEY, CDR2 SMNVEV (reference sequence). Unmatched junction bases numbered 9, after V lost 3 bases and J lost 10 bases. CDR3 region: CASSLPLAGATEQFF. Written as DNA, the CDR3 is TGTGCCAGCAGTTTGCCCCTAGCGGGGGCTACAGAGCAGTTCTTC.

The rearrangement links TRBV5-5 to TRBJ1-4, with D uncertain. V gave up 3 bases and J gave up 2 bases, with 8 bases separating them. The CDR3 extends over 14 amino acids. Germline values: CDR1 SGHKS, CDR2 YYEKEE (reference sequence). The CDR3 sequence: CASSSGWTNEKLFF. CDR3 coding DNA: TGTGCCAGCAGCTCTGGGTGGACTAATGAAAAACTGTTTTTT.

This chain joins TRBV7-8 and TRBJ2-3; D not resolved. The germline CDR1 and CDR2 sequences are SGHVS and FQNEAQ. V lost 5 bases to trimming and J lost 4 bases, with 7 bases between them. CDR3 length equals 12 residues. The CDR3 reads CASSGVADTQYF. As DNA, the CDR3 is TGTGCCAGCAGCGGAGTTGCAGATACGCAGTATTTT.

The V and J genes are TRBV29-1 and TRBJ2-2; 9 bases are a match to TRBD2. Trimming took 4 bases from V and 1 from J; bases not matched to a gene: 4. Germline V gene sequence: CDR1 SQVTM, CDR2 ANQGSEA. CDR3 length: 15 amino acids. The CDR3 loop reads CSVGSAGGNTGELFF. The DNA for the CDR3 is TGCAGCGTTGGCTCAGCGGGGGGGAACACCGGGGAGCTGTTTTTT.

The V gene is TRBV6-4, the J gene TRBJ1-2; no firm D call. V lost 3 bases to trimming and J lost 2 bases, with 10 bases between them. This CDR3 is built from 14 residues. Germline CDR1 and CDR2: MRHNA and SNTAGT. The CDR3 DNA follows: TGTGCCAGCAGTGAATCTGGCGGAAACTATGGCTACACCTTC. This encodes CASSESGGNYGYTF.

V is TRBV7-9 and J is TRBJ2-1; TRBD2 agrees at 10 bases. This CDR3 has 16 amino acids. J gave up 6 bases and V 5 bases, and 10 bases lay outside the gene matches. Germline V gives CDR1 SEHNR, CDR2 FQNEAQ (reference sequence). CDR3: CASSPGLAGGGNEQFF. The CDR3, as DNA: TGTGCCAGCAGCCCCGGGTTAGCGGGGGGCGGCAATGAGCAGTTCTTC.

V and J are TRBV6-5 and TRBJ1-6; no clear D. Germline CDR1 is MNHEY and CDR2 is SVGAGI. Trimming removed 4 bases from V and 8 bases from J, with 12 bases in between. CDR3 length equals 14 residues. In DNA form, the CDR3 reads TGTGCCAGCAGTTCGCTAGGCGGGGATTCACCCCTCCACTTT. Translation gives CASSSLGGDSPLHF.

This clone was found a few times. The V and J genes are TRBV18 and TRBJ1-3; 7 nucleotides agree with TRBD1. J was trimmed by 8 bases and V by 3 bases; bases with no gene match: 10. CDR1 and CDR2 (germline): KGHSH, LQKENI. The CDR3 consists of 15 residues. The CDR3 loop is CASSPLGTDRDTIYF. The CDR3 bases are TGTGCCAGCTCACCGCTCGGGACAGACAGGGACACCATATATTTT.